The T cell receptor beta chain described here comes from a study of Ad26.COV2.S vaccination and SARS-CoV-2 variants. General study points: Whether participants received vaccine or placebo, their non-spike TCR breadth was similar.

Noted treatment: around 19 received Ad26.COV2.S at low or high dose, single or two shots; a few received placebo; per-sample allocation not given. Specimens were obtained on day 63 following the first vaccine or placebo injection. This clone was seen a handful of times. No antigen is known for it. TCRdb keeps only in-frame clones here, not all; method: immunoSEQ multiplex PCR. The profile shows roughly 510,000 clones, 87% of them singletons. The material sequenced was peripheral blood, taken in a trial of Ad26.COV2.S vaccine versus placebo. This receptor was identified in a person between 18 and 65 years old who received the Ad26.COV2.S COVID-19 vaccine or a placebo.

CDR3 DNA sequence: TGTGCCAGTAGTACTAGCCGACAGGGCGGCAATCAGCCCCAGCATTTT. As protein: CASSTSRQGGNQPQHF. This chain connects TRBV19 to TRBJ1-5; 7 bases are shared with TRBD1. The CDR3 spans 16 residues. J lost 2 bases, V lost 4 bases, and 8 bases had no gene match. CDR1 and CDR2 (germline): LNHDA, SQIVND (reference sequence). Full variable domain (rest looked up from reference TRBV19 and TRBJ1-5): DGGITQSPKYLFRKEGQNVTLSCEQNLNHDAMYWYRQDPGQGLRLIYYSQIVNDFQKGDIAEGYSVSREKKESFPLTVTSAQKNPTAFYLCASSTSRQGGNQPQHFGDGTRLSIL.